Listed below are T cell receptor beta chains from one sample, sequenced in a study of PD-L1 blockade in urothelial cancer. Only in-frame clones appear in the TCRdb table, and some are missing; sequencing was by immunoSEQ multiplex PCR. Seen here are 50,000 or so clones, about four fifths observed once, and the top ten hold approximately 1.3%. This material consisted of PBMCs, taken around atezolizumab (anti-PD-L1) treatment. These receptors were collected from a man aged 50-59 years with urothelial cancer. The CDR3 runs from the conserved cysteine through the conserved F or W. D genes are given only for firm matches. Only part of the rows carry a size: once, few, many, or a class if the clone is expanded.

V gene	clone size	D gene	J gene	CDR3 DNA	CDR3 protein
TRBV9	.	TRBD2	TRBJ2-7	TGTGCCAGCAGCGTAGCTGGGGGACTAGAGCAGTACTTC	CASSVAGGLEQYF
TRBV9	.	.	TRBJ2-4	TGTGCCAGCAGCGTAGGAGCGGGCGCCAAAAACATTCAGTACTTC	CASSVGAGAKNIQYF
TRBV4-3	.	.	TRBJ1-2	TGCGCCAGCAGCAAGAAGGGGGTTAACTATGGCTACACCTTC	CASSKKGVNYGYTF
TRBV19	.	TRBD2	TRBJ2-5	TGTGCCAGTAGACTAGCGGGGGCTACCGGTGAGACCCAGTACTTC	CASRLAGATGETQYF
TRBV7-9	.	.	TRBJ1-4	TGTGCCAGCAGCCTCGGCGGGTTTGGGGTTGAAAAACTGTTTTTT	CASSLGGFGVEKLFF
TRBV5-6	.	TRBD2	TRBJ2-3	TGTGCCAGCAGCTTGGGGCCCCCGCTAGCGGGAAGAGGAGATACGCAGTATTTT	CASSLGPPLAGRGDTQYF
TRBV7-9	.	.	TRBJ2-5	TGTGCCAGCAGCGCCGTATTAGGAGTAGAGGAGACCCAGTACTTC	CASSAVLGVEETQYF
TRBV27	.	TRBD1	TRBJ1-4	TGTGCCAGCAGTAGCAGGGACAGGGTTAATGAAAAACTGTTTTTT	CASSSRDRVNEKLFF
TRBV27	.	.	TRBJ2-2	TGTGCCAGCAGCCCCCACCCCGGCGGGGAGCTGTTTTTT	CASSPHPGGELFF
TRBV5-6	once	TRBD1	TRBJ1-6	TGTGCCAGCAGCTTGCCCGGGACAGGGGGTTATGATTCACCCCTCCACTTT	CASSLPGTGGYDSPLHF
TRBV5-6	.	TRBD2	TRBJ2-7	TGTGCCAGCAGCCTGTCGATTAGCGGGGATTCCTACGAGCAGTACTTC	CASSLSISGDSYEQYF
TRBV4-2	.	TRBD2	TRBJ2-5	TGTGCCAGCAGCCAAGGGAGCGGGGTGGAGACCCAGTACTTC	CASSQGSGVETQYF
TRBV4-3	.	.	TRBJ2-1	TGCGCCAGCAGCCAAGATGCAGGGGCCAATGAGCAGTTCTTC	CASSQDAGANEQFF
TRBV7-2	.	.	TRBJ1-3	TGTGCCAGCAGCTTTAGCCCTACAGGGTTTGGAAACACCATATATTTT	CASSFSPTGFGNTIYF
TRBV5-5	.	.	TRBJ1-1	TGTGCCAGCCACCCCCCGGGAGTTAACACTGAAGCTTTCTTT	CASHPPGVNTEAFF
TRBV15	.	TRBD1	TRBJ2-1	TGTGCCACCAGCAGAACCAGACAGGGGAGCTCCTACAATGAGCAGTTCTTC	CATSRTRQGSSYNEQFF
TRBV6-6	.	.	TRBJ1-2	TGTGCCAGCGCCCCATATGAGGGCTTTGGCGGCTACACCTTC	CASAPYEGFGGYTF
TRBV27	.	TRBD1	TRBJ2-7	TGTGCCAGCAGGCCCTGGGACAGGGCCTACGAGCAGTACTTC	CASRPWDRAYEQYF
TRBV2	.	TRBD2	TRBJ2-3	TGTGCCACCCCGAAGGGCGGGAGGCTCACAGATACGCAGTATTTT	CATPKGGRLTDTQYF
TRBV29-1	medium-sized	TRBD1	TRBJ2-5	TGCAGCGTTGGGACAGGGTGGGAGACCCAGTACTTC	CSVGTGWETQYF
TRBV15	.	.	TRBJ1-1	TGTGCCACCAGCAGAGGAGTGTTGAACACTGAAGCTTTCTTT	CATSRGVLNTEAFF
TRBV9	.	.	TRBJ2-1	TGTGCCAGCAGCCCCTCCCTGACGGGAGCATTTGAGCAGTTCTTC	CASSPSLTGAFEQFF
TRBV28	.	TRBD2	TRBJ2-1	TGTGCCAGCAGTTTAAGGACTAGCGGGTCCATCCTCGGCAATGAGCAGTTCTTC	CASSLRTSGSILGNEQFF
TRBV27	.	.	TRBJ2-7	TGTGCCAGCAGTTCCCCTGCGGAGGCGAGCTACGAGCAGTACTTC	CASSSPAEASYEQYF
TRBV18	.	.	TRBJ1-2	TGTGCCAGCTCACCATCAGACACGAGGGCTTTATCTAACTATGGCTACACCTTC	CASSPSDTRALSNYGYTF
TRBV6-5	few	.	TRBJ2-3	TGTGCCAGCAGGGCATCTTACCAGACAGATACGCAGTATTTT	CASRASYQTDTQYF
TRBV10-3	.	TRBD1	TRBJ2-7	TGTGCCATCAGTGAGTCCGACAGGGGGCGGTACTTC	CAISESDRGRYF
TRBV7-8	.	TRBD1	TRBJ1-5	TGTGCCAGCAGTCGAACACAGGGGAATAGCAATCAGCCCCAGCATTTT	CASSRTQGNSNQPQHF
TRBV7-2	.	TRBD2	TRBJ2-7	TGTGCCAGCAGCTCCACCCAGACTAGCGGGAGAAGGGACTTC	CASSSTQTSGRRDF
TRBV11-2	once	.	TRBJ2-3	TGTGCCAGCAGCTTTTCGGGGTTCCACACAGATACGCAGTATTTT	CASSFSGFHTDTQYF
TRBV11-2	.	.	TRBJ2-1	TGTGCCAGCAGCTTAGAACGGGACTCAAACAATGAGCAGTTCTTC	CASSLERDSNNEQFF
TRBV27	.	TRBD1	TRBJ1-5	TGTGCCAGCAGTACCGGGACAGGATCATCTCAGCCCCAGCATTTT	CASSTGTGSSQPQHF
TRBV6-4	.	.	TRBJ2-1	TGTGCCAGCAGTGAGCGACCTGCGGGGAATGAGCAGTTCTTC	CASSERPAGNEQFF
TRBV30	.	TRBD1	TRBJ1-2	TGTGCCTTTAATCCCGGGACAGCCTATGGCTACACCTTC	CAFNPGTAYGYTF
TRBV7-6	.	TRBD1	TRBJ1-1	TGTGCCAGCAGAGGAGACAGGGGTCATGAAGCTTTCTTT	CASRGDRGHEAFF
TRBV12-5	.	.	TRBJ2-7	TGTGCTAGTGGTTTGGCTCACGAGCAGTACTTC	CASGLAHEQYF
TRBV7-7	.	.	TRBJ2-1	TGTGCCAGCAGCTATAGCCAGGGCCCCTACAATGAGCAGTTCTTC	CASSYSQGPYNEQFF
TRBV5-1	.	TRBD1	TRBJ2-1	TGCGCCAGCAGCTTTGGGTCCGGCGGGACAGGGACGGGGAATGAGCAGTTCTTC	CASSFGSGGTGTGNEQFF
TRBV19	.	TRBD1	TRBJ1-1	TGTGCCAGTAGTATTAGGGGGCAAAACACTGAAGCTTTCTTT	CASSIRGQNTEAFF
TRBV5-1	.	TRBD1	TRBJ1-1	TGCGCCAGCAGCGCACAGACAGGGCGCACTGAAGCTTTCTTT	CASSAQTGRTEAFF
TRBV5-6	.	.	TRBJ1-6	TGTGCCAGCAGCTTGCAACGGGGGGCTAATTCACCCCTCCACTTT	CASSLQRGANSPLHF
TRBV7-2	.	.	TRBJ2-1	TGTGCCAGCAGACCATCGGGACACACTGCCTACAATGAGCAGTTCTTC	CASRPSGHTAYNEQFF
TRBV21-1	.	.	TRBJ1-2	TGTGCCAGCAGCCGCCGGGACAGAGCTAACTATGGCTACACCTTC	CASSRRDRANYGYTF
TRBV28	.	.	TRBJ1-1	TGTGCCAGCACCTCCGGGAGACCAACCGACTTT	CASTSGRPTDF
TRBV10-2	.	.	TRBJ2-2	TGCGCCAGCAGTTCTTTAGGGGCCAGCACCGGGGAGCTGTTTTTT	CASSSLGASTGELFF